Each of the 32 T cell receptor beta chains below was sequenced from the same sample in a study of cytomegalovirus exposure and HLA in healthy donors. Both 60 Vbeta primers and 13 Jbeta primers went into the PCR. Generated by immunoSEQ multiplex PCR, the TCRdb table keeps only in-frame clones and is missing some. The sample includes 100,000 to 150,000 clones, over 80% of them seen just once. Specimen: PBMCs. The receptors were gathered from a man aged 18-30 years in good health and CMV-seropositive.

The chain is built from TRBV28 and TRBJ1-1; D might be TRBD1 (6 bases). Germline loops: CDR1 MDHEN, CDR2 SYDVKM. V was cut by 3 bases and J by 9 bases, with 11 bases left in between. CDR3 length equals 12 residues. The CDR3 DNA sequence: TGTGCCAGCAGTTTCACAGGGATTCAAGCTTTCTTT. This gives the protein CASSFTGIQAFF.

The chain joins TRBV30 to TRBJ2-7; D might be TRBD1 (6 bases). Germline V gene lookup returns CDR1 GTSNPN and CDR2 SVGIG (reference sequence). V dropped 4 bases and J dropped 5 bases, with 12 bases sitting between them. The CDR3 totals 12 residues. The CDR3 region has the DNA TGTGCCTGGACACAGGGATTCGACGAGCAGTACTTC. Translating it yields CAWTQGFDEQYF.

The V and J genes are TRBV10-3 and TRBJ2-4; the D is unclear. V was pared by 2 bases and J by 1 base, with 3 bases between. This CDR3 is 13 amino acids long. The germline CDR1 and CDR2 sequences are ENHRY and SYGVKD. The CDR3 protein is CAISERAKNIQYF. In DNA, the CDR3 is TGTGCCATCAGTGAGCGGGCCAAAAACATTCAGTACTTC.

This chain joins TRBV18 and TRBJ2-7; the D is unclear. This CDR3 has 12 residues. The germline V gene encodes CDR1 KGHSH and CDR2 LQKENI. V was shortened by 2 bases and J by 4 bases, with 6 bases between the two germline ends. The CDR3 sequence is CASSPAEYEQYF. As DNA, the CDR3 is TGTGCCAGCTCACCAGCGGAGTACGAGCAGTACTTC.

Comments on this clone: Since no conserved phenylalanine or tryptophan closes the CDR3, a read error is the likely cause. No DNA is shown, since the ends of the CDR3 on it are uncertain; the CDR3 is the one TCRdb lists. The chain couples TRBV14 to TRBJ1-5; the D call of TRBD1 is as the table states it, not checked on the DNA. In germline, CDR1 is SGHDN, CDR2 FVKESK. The CDR3 comprises 13 residues, both ends counted. The CDR3 sequence: CASSQDRDRGTKL.

This clone was seen a handful of times. This chain links TRBV7-9 with TRBJ2-1; D might be TRBD1 (5 bases). This CDR3 is 16 amino acids long. Trimming shortened V by 5 bases and J by 5 bases, and 19 bases separated the two germline ends. Germline CDR1 reads SEHNR; CDR2 reads FQNEAQ (reference sequence). This chain's CDR3 is CASSPITGPGDNEQFF. The CDR3, as DNA: TGTGCCAGCAGCCCTATAACAGGTCCCGGTGACAATGAGCAGTTCTTC.

On this clone itself: The sample contains more than one DNA sequence encoding this CDR3. This rearrangement joins TRBV5-1 to TRBJ2-7; D is perhaps TRBD1 (6 bases). V was trimmed by 2 bases and J by 4 bases, leaving 7 bases between them. The CDR3 sequence is 12 residues long. Germline V lookup: CDR1 SGHRS, CDR2 YFSETQ. In DNA form, the CDR3 reads TGCGCCAGCAGCTTAGGGGGTTACGAGCAGTACTTC. It specifies CASSLGGYEQYF.

This chain uses TRBV19 with TRBJ1-2; maybe TRBD1 (5 bases). The CDR3 consists of 12 residues. Germline lookup yields CDR1 LNHDA and CDR2 SQIVND (reference sequence). V gave up 4 bases and J gave up 7 bases, with 10 bases separating them. This CDR3 reads CASSSGTPGYTF. CDR3 nucleotide sequence: TGTGCCAGTAGTAGCGGGACGCCTGGCTACACCTTC.

This clone occurred a few times. The chain recombines TRBV5-6 with TRBJ1-1, with D tentatively TRBD1 (6 bases). The V end was cut by 5 bases, the J end by 5 bases, with 10 bases between. The CDR3 sequence is 12 residues long. Germline V gene data show CDR1 as SGHDT and CDR2 as YYEEEE. Here the CDR3 reads CASRTGLTEAFF. The CDR3 DNA reads as TGTGCCAGCAGAACAGGGTTGACTGAAGCTTTCTTT.

The rearrangement uses TRBV19 and TRBJ1-2; 7 bases agree with TRBD1. CDR3 length: 16 amino acids. Trimming at V came to 3 bases and at J to 7 bases, leaving 14 bases not matched to a gene. CDR1 and CDR2 from the germline V gene are LNHDA and SQIVND (reference sequence). Here the CDR3 DNA reads TGTGCCAGTAGTATCATCCACAAAGGAGGGGGCTTTGGCTACACCTTC. Translated: CASSIIHKGGGFGYTF.

This chain connects TRBV18 to TRBJ1-3; D gene ambiguous. The V end lost 0 bases, the J end lost 5 bases, and 5 bases lay between the germline ends. This CDR3 is 13 amino acids long. Germline values: CDR1 KGHSH, CDR2 LQKENI. CDR3 protein: CASSPPSRNTIYF. The CDR3 nucleotides are TGTGCCAGCTCACCACCGAGTAGAAACACCATATATTTT.

This chain joins TRBV28 and TRBJ1-6, with TRBD1 as a possible D gene (5 bases). Trimming took 6 bases from V and 0 from J, leaving 18 bases between them. Germline CDR1 MDHEN, CDR2 SYDVKM. CDR3 size: 18 residues. CDR3 loop: CASSWGKTESSYNSPLHF. The CDR3 region has the DNA TGTGCCAGCAGCTGGGGCAAGACAGAAAGCTCCTATAATTCACCCCTCCACTTT.

The V gene is TRBV7-9, the J gene TRBJ2-5, with D unresolved. With the DNA end fitting TRBJ2-7 better, the J assignment may be wrong. CDR1 is SEHNR, CDR2 FQNEAQ, per germline (reference sequence). This CDR3 contains 14 residues. DNA of the CDR3: TGTGCCAGCAGCTTAGTATCGGGTTCCCACGAGCAGTACTTC. Its translation: CASSLVSGSHEQYF.

CDR3 region: CASSSPSQYYEQYF. The CDR3 region has the DNA TGTGCCAGCAGTTCCCCTTCGCAGTACTACGAGCAGTACTTC. The chain couples TRBV28 to TRBJ2-7; D not resolved. The CDR3 extends over 14 amino acids. The V end lost 4 bases, the J end lost 3 bases, and 13 bases lay between the germline ends. Germline CDR1 and CDR2: MDHEN and SYDVKM.

CDR3 sequence (DNA): TGCGCCAGCAGTTCTTCCGGGACAGGGATCTTCACAGATACGCAGTATTTT. This translates into CASSSSGTGIFTDTQYF. V usage is TRBV5-1 and J usage is TRBJ2-3; TRBD1 aligns across 9 bases. The CDR3 is made up of 17 amino acids. The J segment lost 2 bases and the V segment lost 5 bases, leaving 12 bases of the junction unmatched. Germline values: CDR1 SGHRS, CDR2 YFSETQ.

The chain employs TRBV30 and TRBJ1-4; D is ambiguous. Trimming removed 0 bases from V and 3 bases from J, with 11 bases in between. This CDR3 comprises 15 residues. Per the germline V gene, CDR1 is GTSNPN and CDR2 is SVGIG (reference sequence). The CDR3 protein is CAWSVMAVSNEKLFF. The CDR3 DNA is TGTGCCTGGAGTGTAATGGCAGTTTCTAATGAAAAACTGTTTTTT.

The chain joins TRBV10-2 to TRBJ1-1; D uncertain. V was trimmed by 2 bases and J by 10 bases, leaving 17 bases between them. The CDR3 has 14 amino acids. Germline V gives CDR1 WSHSY, CDR2 SAAADI. The CDR3 DNA is TGCGCCAGCAGTGAGGACTTCGGCGGGTCCAGAGCTTTCTTT. Encoded protein: CASSEDFGGSRAFF.

The chain couples TRBV7-6 to TRBJ2-3, with 9 bases matching TRBD1. Germline V gene lookup returns CDR1 SGHVS and CDR2 FNYEAQ. V lost 2 bases, J lost 2 bases, and 2 bases stayed unmatched. CDR3 length: 15 amino acids. This CDR3 is CASSLTGGPTDTQYF. The DNA of the CDR3 is TGTGCCAGCAGCTTAACAGGGGGCCCCACAGATACGCAGTATTTT.

The chain has TRBV27 and TRBJ2-5, with D possibly being TRBD2 (5 bases). Gene TRBJ2-7 matches the end of the DNA better, so the J call may be wrong. The CDR3 is 13 residues long. Germline V gives CDR1 MNHEY, CDR2 SMNVEV (reference sequence). The chain's CDR3 is CASREGPSYEQYF. DNA of the CDR3: TGTGCCAGCAGAGAGGGCCCCTCCTACGAGCAGTACTTC.

The chain combines TRBV21-1 with TRBJ1-1; TRBD1, the D gene given by the table, was not confirmed from the DNA. TRBV21-1 is designated a pseudogene. The length of the CDR3 is 15 residues. The CDR3 DNA is TGTGCCAGCATCGAGGGGGCGGGTGGGGACACTGAAGCTTTCTTT. Protein: CASIEGAGGDTEAFF.

The rearrangement links TRBV19 to TRBJ1-4; D gene ambiguous. The V and J ends lost 9 bases and 10 bases respectively, with 15 bases between them. The CDR3 covers 12 residues. Germline lookup yields CDR1 LNHDA and CDR2 SQIVND (reference sequence). The DNA for the CDR3 is TGTGCCAGCCATAGCCCAGGAGGAAAACTGTTTTTT. Its translation is CASHSPGGKLFF.

The rearrangement uses TRBV18 and TRBJ1-4; the D gene is possibly TRBD1 (6 bases). CDR3 length: 15 residues. The germline V and J ends were trimmed by 3 bases and 5 bases, with 13 bases remaining between them. Per germline, CDR1 KGHSH and CDR2 LQKENI. The CDR3 DNA sequence: TGTGCCAGCTCACCTCGCGGACAGTTAAATGAAAAACTGTTTTTT. Translating it yields CASSPRGQLNEKLFF.

This chain uses TRBV10-2 with TRBJ2-2; D is possibly TRBD1 (5 bases). V lost 3 bases and J 3 bases, leaving 5 bases between the germline ends. Germline CDR1 reads WSHSY; CDR2 reads SAAADI. The CDR3 totals 13 residues. The CDR3 reads CASSDRDTGELFF. In DNA, the CDR3 is TGCGCCAGCAGTGACAGGGACACCGGGGAGCTGTTTTTT.

The chain links TRBV29-1 to TRBJ2-5, with a possible D match to TRBD1 (6 bases). The better agreement between TRBJ2-7 and the DNA end casts doubt on the J call. Germline CDR1 reads SQVTM; CDR2 reads ANQGSEA. The CDR3 is 13 residues long. The CDR3 nucleotides read TGCAGCGCTACAGGGACGAGCTCCTACGAGCAGTACTTC. This encodes CSATGTSSYEQYF.

V is TRBV15 and J is TRBJ1-5; possible D gene TRBD1, 6 bases. Germline CDR1 LNHNV, CDR2 YYDKDF (reference sequence). Trimming removed 5 bases at V and 8 bases at J, with 19 bases between. This CDR3 is 15 amino acids long. CDR3 coding DNA: TGTGCCACCAGCTCTAGACAGGCCCTCGAAGAGCCCCAGCATTTT. Its protein product is CATSSRQALEEPQHF. Looking up the rest from reference TRBV15 and TRBJ1-5 gives the full variable domain: DAMVIQNPRYQVTQFGKPVTLSCSQTLNHNVMYWYQQKSSQAPKLLFHYYDKDFNNEADTPDNFQSRRPNTSFCFLDIRSPGLGDTAMYLCATSSRQALEEPQHFGDGTRLSIL.

The gene calls are TRBV10-3 and TRBJ2-5; D not certain. Per germline, CDR1 ENHRY and CDR2 SYGVKD. The CDR3 is made up of 13 amino acids. The V gene lost 10 bases and the J gene lost 0 bases, with 12 bases spanning the gap. For the CDR3, the DNA is TGTGCCACCTCATCCGAGAACCAAGAGACCCAGTACTTC. It encodes CATSSENQETQYF.

V and J are TRBV10-3 and TRBJ1-2; 11 nucleotides agree with TRBD1. Germline lookup yields CDR1 ENHRY and CDR2 SYGVKD. The CDR3 has 15 residues. With V trimmed by 4 bases and J by 8 bases, 9 bases remained unmatched. The chain's CDR3 is CAISGEDRGPEGYTF. CDR3 sequence (DNA): TGTGCCATCAGTGGTGAGGACAGGGGGCCGGAAGGCTACACCTTC.

This clone turned up a few times. The CDR3 coding sequence is TGCGCCAGCAGCCCTCCGTCCAGGGTTAACTTCGCGAACATTCAGTACTTC. It translates to CASSPPSRVNFANIQYF. The chain combines TRBV4-1 with TRBJ2-4, with D possibly TRBD1 on 5 matching bases. Germline CDR1 is MGHRA and CDR2 is YSYEKL. V shed 4 bases and J shed 7 bases, with 23 bases lying between them. The CDR3 is 17 amino acids.

The chain is built from TRBV19 and TRBJ2-5, with D tentatively TRBD1 (5 bases). Trimming cost V 6 bases and J 0 bases, with 8 bases left between them. Germline loops: CDR1 LNHDA, CDR2 SQIVND (reference sequence). CDR3 size: 13 residues. The DNA of the CDR3 is TGTGCCAGTAGGCTGACAGACCAAGAGACCCAGTACTTC. It encodes CASRLTDQETQYF.

The V and J genes are TRBV28 and TRBJ2-1; 12 bases line up with TRBD1. CDR3 length: 15 residues. The J segment lost 7 bases and the V segment lost 4 bases, leaving 5 bases of the junction unmatched. Germline assignment: CDR1 MDHEN and CDR2 SYDVKM. Here the CDR3 DNA reads TGTGCCAGCAGTTCGGCGGGACAGGGGGCGAATGAGCAGTTCTTC. Encoded protein: CASSSAGQGANEQFF.

This chain connects TRBV5-1 to TRBJ2-2, with D possibly matching TRBD2 (5 bases). The CDR3 runs 14 residues. In germline, CDR1 is SGHRS, CDR2 YFSETQ. Trimming took off 3 bases at V and 1 base at J, with 7 bases between the two ends. CDR3 amino acids: CASSWGENTGELFF. CDR3 in DNA: TGCGCCAGCAGCTGGGGAGAGAACACCGGGGAGCTGTTTTTT.

The rearrangement uses TRBV5-1 and TRBJ2-5; 12 positions match TRBD2. CDR1 and CDR2 (germline): SGHRS, YFSETQ. After removal of 1 base from V and 2 bases from J, the junction contained 9 bases not matched to a gene. The CDR3 consists of 18 residues. CDR3 amino acids: CASSLSTSGGGGQETQYF. DNA of the CDR3: TGCGCCAGCAGCTTGTCGACTAGCGGGGGCGGGGGTCAAGAGACCCAGTACTTC.